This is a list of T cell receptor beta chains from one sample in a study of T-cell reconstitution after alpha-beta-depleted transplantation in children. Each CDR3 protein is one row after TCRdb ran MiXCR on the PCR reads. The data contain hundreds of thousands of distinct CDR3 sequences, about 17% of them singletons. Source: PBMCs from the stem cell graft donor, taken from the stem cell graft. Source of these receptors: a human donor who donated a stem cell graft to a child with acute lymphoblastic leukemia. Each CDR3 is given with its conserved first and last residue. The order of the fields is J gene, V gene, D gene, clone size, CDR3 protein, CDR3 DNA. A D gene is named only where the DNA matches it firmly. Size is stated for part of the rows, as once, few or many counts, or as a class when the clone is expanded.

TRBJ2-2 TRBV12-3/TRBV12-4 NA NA CASSLSSEELFF TGTGCCAGCAGTTTAAGTTCGGAGGAGCTGTTTTTT
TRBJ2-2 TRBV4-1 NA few CASSQELTGELFF TGCGCCAGCAGCCAAGAACTCACCGGGGAGCTGTTTTTT
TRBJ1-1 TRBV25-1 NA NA CASSEWGSHMNTEAFF TGTGCCAGCAGTGAATGGGGTAGTCACATGAACACTGAAGCTTTCTTT
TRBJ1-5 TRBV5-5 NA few CASSSTAGGHQPQHF TGTGCCAGCAGCTCCACGGCTGGGGGCCATCAGCCCCAGCATTTT
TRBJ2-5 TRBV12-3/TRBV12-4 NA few CATKTQRQETQYF TGTGCCACCAAAACCCAGCGACAAGAGACCCAGTACTTC
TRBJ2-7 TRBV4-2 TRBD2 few CASSQVLGRRYEQYF TGTGCCAGCAGCCAAGTTCTCGGGAGGAGGTACGAGCAGTACTTC
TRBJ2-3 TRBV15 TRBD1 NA CATSRGRGDRTDTQYF TGTGCCACCAGCAGAGGAAGAGGGGACAGAACAGATACGCAGTATTTT
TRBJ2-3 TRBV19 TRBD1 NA CASSITGQGADTQYF TGTGCCAGTAGTATAACGGGACAGGGGGCAGATACGCAGTATTTT
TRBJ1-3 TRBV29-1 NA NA CSVVRGYSGNTIYF TGCAGCGTTGTGCGGGGTTACTCTGGAAACACCATATATTTT
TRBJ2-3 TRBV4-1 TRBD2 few CASSQVTSGGTSTDTQYF TGCGCCAGCAGCCAAGTTACTAGCGGGGGGACTAGCACAGATACGCAGTATTTT
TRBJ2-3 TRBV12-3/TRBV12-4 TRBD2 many CASRRTSGSTDTQYF TGTGCCAGCAGACGGACTAGCGGTAGCACAGATACGCAGTATTTT
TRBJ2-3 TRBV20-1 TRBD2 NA CSARSGGSVSTDTQYF TGCAGTGCTAGAAGTGGCGGGAGCGTTAGCACAGATACGCAGTATTTT
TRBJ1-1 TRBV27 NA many CASRLGGNTEAFF TGTGCCAGCCGTTTAGGAGGGAACACTGAAGCTTTCTTT
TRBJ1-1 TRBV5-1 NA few CASSFWRGYGRTEAFF TGCGCCAGCAGTTTCTGGAGGGGTTACGGGAGGACTGAAGCTTTCTTT
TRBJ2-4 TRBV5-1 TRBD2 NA CASKLGGSAKNIQYF TGCGCCAGCAAGCTGGGCGGGAGTGCCAAAAACATTCAGTACTTC
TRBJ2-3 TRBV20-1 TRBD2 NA CSARDLLAREVYDTQYF TGCAGTGCTAGAGATTTGTTGGCGCGGGAGGTCTACGATACGCAGTATTTT
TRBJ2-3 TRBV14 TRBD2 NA CASSQLTSGRTDTQYF TGTGCCAGCAGCCAACTCACTAGCGGACGCACAGATACGCAGTATTTT
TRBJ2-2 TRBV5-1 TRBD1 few CASSYRTGGSGELFF TGCGCCAGCAGCTATCGGACAGGGGGCTCCGGGGAGCTGTTTTTT
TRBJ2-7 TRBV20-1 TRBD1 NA CSAREGQTQGHEQYF TGCAGTGCTAGAGAGGGACAGACGCAGGGGCACGAGCAGTACTTC
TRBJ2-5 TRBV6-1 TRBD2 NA CASSTGLGPPQETQYF TGTGCCAGCAGTACCGGACTAGGCCCCCCTCAAGAGACCCAGTACTTC
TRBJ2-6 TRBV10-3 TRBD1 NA CAISESPGQALSGANVLTF TGTGCCATCAGTGAGTCCCCAGGACAGGCCTTATCTGGGGCCAACGTCCTGACTTTC
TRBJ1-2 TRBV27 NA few CASSLFPRGPYGYTF TGTGCCAGCAGTTTATTTCCGAGGGGTCCCTATGGCTACACCTTC
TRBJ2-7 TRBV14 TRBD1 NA CASSQYRGFYEQYF TGTGCCAGCAGCCAATACAGGGGGTTCTACGAGCAGTACTTC
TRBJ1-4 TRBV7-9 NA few CASSPPPEGKLFF TGTGCCAGCAGCCCCCCCCCAGAGGGAAAACTGTTTTTT
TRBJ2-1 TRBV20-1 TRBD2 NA CSPRLAGTRSYNEQFF TGCAGTCCCCGACTAGCGGGAACGAGATCCTACAATGAGCAGTTCTTC
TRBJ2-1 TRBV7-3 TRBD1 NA CASRDRASDEQFF TGTGCCAGCAGAGACAGGGCCTCGGATGAGCAGTTCTTC
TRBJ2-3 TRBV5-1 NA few CASSLDLAAWDTQYF TGCGCCAGCAGCTTGGACCTAGCAGCCTGGGATACGCAGTATTTT
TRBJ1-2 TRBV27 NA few CASRSFIKGGSGYTF TGTGCCAGCAGGTCATTCATAAAGGGGGGGTCTGGCTACACCTTC
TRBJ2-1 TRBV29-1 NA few CSVEGTELSSYNEQFF TGCAGCGTTGAAGGGACAGAGCTGAGCTCCTACAATGAGCAGTTCTTC
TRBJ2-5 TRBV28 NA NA CATRQGYETQYF TGTGCCACTAGGCAGGGGTACGAGACCCAGTACTTC
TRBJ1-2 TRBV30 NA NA CAWSVDEGIGGYTF TGTGCCTGGAGTGTCGATGAGGGGATAGGAGGCTACACCTTC
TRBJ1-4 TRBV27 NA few CASSLSKYEKLFF TGTGCCAGCAGTTTAAGCAAATATGAAAAACTGTTTTTT
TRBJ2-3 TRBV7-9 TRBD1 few CASRQGQNTDTQYF TGTGCCAGCAGGCAGGGACAGAACACAGATACGCAGTATTTT
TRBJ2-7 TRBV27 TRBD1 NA CASSLGTGIFEQYF TGTGCCAGCAGTTTGGGGACAGGGATATTCGAGCAGTACTTC
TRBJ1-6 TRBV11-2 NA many CASSSPLLALHF TGTGCCAGCAGCTCTCCCTTGTTGGCCCTCCACTTT
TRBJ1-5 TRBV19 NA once CASSIGMGLVSNQPQHF TGTGCCAGTAGTATTGGGATGGGGTTGGTTAGCAATCAGCCCCAGCATTTT
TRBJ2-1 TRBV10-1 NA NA CASSGLVRDEQFF TGCGCCAGCAGTGGCTTAGTAAGGGATGAGCAGTTCTTC
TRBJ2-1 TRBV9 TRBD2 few CASSADPRTSDNEQFF TGTGCCAGCAGCGCAGACCCCCGGACTAGCGACAATGAGCAGTTCTTC
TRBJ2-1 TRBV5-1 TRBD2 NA CASSGGRGNEQFF TGCGCCAGCAGCGGCGGGAGGGGAAATGAGCAGTTCTTC
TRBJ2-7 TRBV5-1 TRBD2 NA CASSPNGLAGGEQYF TGCGCCAGCAGCCCTAACGGACTAGCGGGAGGCGAGCAGTACTTC
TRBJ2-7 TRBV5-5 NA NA CASSLADIYSYEQYF TGTGCCAGCAGCTTAGCGGACATCTACTCCTACGAGCAGTACTTC
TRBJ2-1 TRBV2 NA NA CASSEPNREVNEQFF TGTGCCAGCAGTGAACCGAACAGGGAAGTGAATGAGCAGTTCTTC
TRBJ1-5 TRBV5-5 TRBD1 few CASSPGTVSNQPQHF TGTGCCAGCAGCCCCGGGACAGTAAGCAATCAGCCCCAGCATTTT
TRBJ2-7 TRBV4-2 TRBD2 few CASSPSGGSSYEQYF TGTGCCAGCAGCCCTAGCGGGGGGAGCTCCTACGAGCAGTACTTC
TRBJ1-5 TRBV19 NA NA CASSTIRQPQHF TGTGCCAGTAGTACAATACGTCAGCCCCAGCATTTT
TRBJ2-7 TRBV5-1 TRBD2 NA CASSSENGLGSYEQYF TGCGCCAGCAGCTCCGAAAACGGACTAGGATCCTACGAGCAGTACTTC
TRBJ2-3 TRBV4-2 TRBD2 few CASRQPPAGGTQYF TGTGCCAGCAGGCAACCCCCAGCGGGAGGTACGCAGTATTTT
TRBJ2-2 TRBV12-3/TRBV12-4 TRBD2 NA CAISPSPGLAGGKAGELFF TGTGCCATCAGTCCATCCCCGGGACTAGCGGGAGGAAAGGCCGGGGAGCTGTTTTTT
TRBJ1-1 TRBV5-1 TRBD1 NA CASSLAYRGKSTEAFF TGCGCCAGCAGCTTGGCCTACAGGGGAAAGAGCACTGAAGCTTTCTTT
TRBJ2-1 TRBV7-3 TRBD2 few CASSRIGGLAGLSSYNEQFF TGTGCCAGCAGTCGGATAGGGGGACTAGCGGGATTGAGCTCCTACAATGAGCAGTTCTTC
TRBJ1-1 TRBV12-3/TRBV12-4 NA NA CASSLSGHTEAFF TGTGCCAGCAGTTTATCAGGGCACACTGAAGCTTTCTTT
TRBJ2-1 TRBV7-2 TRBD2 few CATGTSGPYNEQFF TGTGCCACCGGGACTAGCGGACCATACAATGAGCAGTTCTTC